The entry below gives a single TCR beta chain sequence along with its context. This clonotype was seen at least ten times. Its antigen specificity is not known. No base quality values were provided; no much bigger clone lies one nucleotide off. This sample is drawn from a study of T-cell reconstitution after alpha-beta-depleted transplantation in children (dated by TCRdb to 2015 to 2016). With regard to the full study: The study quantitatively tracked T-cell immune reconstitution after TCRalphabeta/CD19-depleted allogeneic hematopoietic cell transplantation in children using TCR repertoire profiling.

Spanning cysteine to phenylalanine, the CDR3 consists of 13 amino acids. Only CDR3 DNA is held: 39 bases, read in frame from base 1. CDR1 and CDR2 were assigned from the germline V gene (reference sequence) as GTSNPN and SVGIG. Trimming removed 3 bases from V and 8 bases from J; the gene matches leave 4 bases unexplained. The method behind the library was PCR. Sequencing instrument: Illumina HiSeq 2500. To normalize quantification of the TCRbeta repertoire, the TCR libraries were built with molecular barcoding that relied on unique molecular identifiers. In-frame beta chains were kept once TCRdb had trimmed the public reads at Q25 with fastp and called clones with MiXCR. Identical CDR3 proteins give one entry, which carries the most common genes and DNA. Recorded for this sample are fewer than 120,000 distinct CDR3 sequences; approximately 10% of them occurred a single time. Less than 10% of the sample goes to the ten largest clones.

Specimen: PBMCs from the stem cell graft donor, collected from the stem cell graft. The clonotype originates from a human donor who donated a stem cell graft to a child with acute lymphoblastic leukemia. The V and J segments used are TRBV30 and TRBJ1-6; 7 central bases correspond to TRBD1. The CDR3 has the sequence CAWSGDRDSPLHF. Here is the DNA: TGTGCCTGGAGCGGAGACAGGGATTCACCCCTCCACTTT. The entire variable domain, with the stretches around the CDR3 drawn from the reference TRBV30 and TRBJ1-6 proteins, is SQTIHQWPATLVQPVGSPLSLECTVEGTSNPNLYWYRQAAGRGLQLLFYSVGIGQISSEVPQNLSASRPQDRQFILSSKKLLLSDSGFYLCAWSGDRDSPLHFGNGTRLTVT.